This paragraph covers one T cell receptor (beta chain) sequence. What antigen it recognizes has not been identified. No base-level quality is on record; no much larger clone is a single base apart. The data derive from a study of blood T cell repertoires in COVID-19 (dated by TCRdb to 2018 to 2020). General notes on the study: Recovered participants in ImmuneRACE Cohort 3 were defined by two consecutive negative NP/OP PCR tests, clearance by a healthcare professional, or resolution of symptoms. The dataset comprised deeply sampled blood TCRbeta repertoires from subjects exposed to, actively infected with, or recovered from COVID-19. The repertoires were released in a freely available public database intended as a resource for research on the immune response to SARS-CoV-2. The samples were drawn from two sources: the first 160 participants of the ongoing ImmuneRACE study, and fewer than 1,500 subjects contributed by 6 global collaborators. The sample metadata nearly always contained a de-identified subject ID, COVID-19 status, age in years and sex. Where HLA class I and class II types were available, the types were taken from metadata supplied by the sample provider, not from assay-based typing. Collaborator samples came from the United States, Italy and Spain and covered acute and convalescent phases of COVID-19. The prospective study material was composed of cDNA or gDNA derived from T cells, B-cell-depleted T cells, or PBMCs.

Participants in the prospective study were enrolled through a virtual design, were aged roughly 18 to 90 years, and lived in roughly 24 United States geographic areas. In the prospective study, participants were assigned to cohorts based on the clinical history participants reported in a screening survey and a study questionnaire. Mobile phlebotomists in the prospective study collected whole blood, serum and a nasopharyngeal or oropharyngeal swab from every participant. Prospective study participants could optionally give additional blood draws and questionnaires over a 2-month period. Blood samples from the prospective study were shipped frozen or at room temperature prior to DNA extraction. TCRbeta CDR3 regions were amplified from genomic DNA using the immunoSEQ Assay, a bias-controlled multiplex PCR. The authors' pipeline ran thus. The number of nucleated cells in each sample was estimated from the amplification of reference gene primers within the assay. To quantify the absolute abundance of each unique TCRbeta CDR3 rearrangement, sequence reads were collapsed and filtered. For each sample, productive Simpson clonality was calculated by taking the square root of Simpson's diversity index across productive rearrangements. Sourced from immuneACCESS, this table was stored by TCRdb with only in-frame sequences that have V and J called. A share of the clones is absent; for the studies checked, an unresolved V gene accounts for under half, and the remainder has no known explanation. The D gene and trimming were derived from the DNA, and the V and J assignments and clone size from that table. For this sample there are a few hundred thousand clones; about 90% appear just once. Together, the top ten hold 3% to 3.5% of the sample.

The research as a whole found: Clinical and demographic metadata were provided uncurated, with the amount varying by source and participant.

CDR1 is given as GTSNPN and CDR2 as SVGIG, both from the germline V gene (reference sequence). Inclusive of the bounding cysteine and phenylalanine, the CDR3 is 16 residues long. Only CDR3 DNA is held: 48 bases, read in frame from base 1. The germline V and J ends show losses of 3 bases and 4 bases respectively, and no gene match explains 9 bases of the junction. The sequence was collected from a woman aged 50 to 65 in a cohort exposed to, infected with or recovered from COVID-19 (not recorded which). The sample was PBMCs or T cells enriched from blood (not recorded which). The chain was built from TRBV30 and TRBJ2-1; TRBD2 fits 10 bases in the junction. The CDR3 is CAWSRVSGGTYNEQFF. The bases are TGTGCCTGGAGCCGTGTTAGCGGGGGGACTTACAATGAGCAGTTCTTC.